The entry that follows covers one T cell receptor (beta chain) sequence. The entry originates in a study of blood T cell repertoires in COVID-19. As for the study in general: Sample material is recorded as cDNA or gDNA derived from T cells, B-cell-depleted T cells, or PBMCs.

Only in-frame clones appear in the TCRdb table, and some are missing; sequencing was by immunoSEQ multiplex PCR. The data hold approximately 100,000 clones, with around nine tenths observed a single time. This CDR3 comprises 15 residues. Germline lookup yields CDR1 MNHEY and CDR2 SVGAGI. V dropped 3 bases and J dropped 5; count of bases not matched to a gene: 9. Material: peripheral blood. This chain connects TRBV6-5 to TRBJ1-2; 7 bases are a match to TRBD1. The source is a human donor with acute or convalescent COVID-19. The donor label of this sample is uncertain. Here the CDR3 reads CASSYDRDYGYGYTF. The CDR3 bases are TGTGCCAGCAGTTATGACAGGGATTATGGATATGGCTACACCTTC.